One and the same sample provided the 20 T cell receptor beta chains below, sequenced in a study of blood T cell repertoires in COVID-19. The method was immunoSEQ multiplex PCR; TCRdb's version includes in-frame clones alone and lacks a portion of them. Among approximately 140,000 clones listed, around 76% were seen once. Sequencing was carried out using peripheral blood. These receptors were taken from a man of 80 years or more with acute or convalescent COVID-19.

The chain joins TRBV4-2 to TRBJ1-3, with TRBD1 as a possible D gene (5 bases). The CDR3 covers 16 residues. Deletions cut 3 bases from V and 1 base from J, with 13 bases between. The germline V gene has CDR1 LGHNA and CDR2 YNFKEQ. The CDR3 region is CASSHLTGGSGNTIYF. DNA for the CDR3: TGTGCCAGCAGCCATCTTACGGGGGGATCTGGAAACACCATATATTTT.

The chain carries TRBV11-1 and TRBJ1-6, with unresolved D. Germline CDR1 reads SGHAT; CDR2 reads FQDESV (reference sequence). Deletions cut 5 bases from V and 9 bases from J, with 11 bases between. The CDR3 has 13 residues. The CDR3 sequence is CASSPRGSSPLHF. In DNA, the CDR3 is TGTGCCAGCAGCCCACGGGGTTCTTCACCCCTCCACTTT.

CDR3 DNA: TGTGCCAGCGGGACGGGGGTAAACACCATATATTTT. Protein sequence: CASGTGVNTIYF. The chain links TRBV28 to TRBJ1-3, with TRBD1 as a possible D gene (5 bases). The CDR3 is 12 residues long. V lost 8 bases and J lost 6, with 11 bases in between. CDR1 is MDHEN and CDR2 is SYDVKM in the germline V gene.

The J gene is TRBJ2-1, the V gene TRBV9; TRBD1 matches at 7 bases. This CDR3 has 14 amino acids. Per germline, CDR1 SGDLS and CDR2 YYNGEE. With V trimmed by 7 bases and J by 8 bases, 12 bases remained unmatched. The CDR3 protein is CASSRSRGPDEQFF. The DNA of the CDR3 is TGTGCCAGCTCCCGGAGTAGGGGGCCGGATGAGCAGTTCTTC. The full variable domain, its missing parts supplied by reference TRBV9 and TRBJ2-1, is DSGVTQTPKHLITATGQRVTLRCSPRSGDLSVYWYQQSLDQGLQFLIQYYNGEERAKGNILERFSAQQFPDLHSELNLSSLELGDSALYFCASSRSRGPDEQFFGPGTRLTVL.

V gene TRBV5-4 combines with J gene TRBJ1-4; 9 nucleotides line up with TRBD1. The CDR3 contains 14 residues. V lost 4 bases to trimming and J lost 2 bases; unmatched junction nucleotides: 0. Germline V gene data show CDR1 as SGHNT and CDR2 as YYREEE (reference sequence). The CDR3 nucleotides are TGTGCCAGCAGCGACAGGGGGACTAATGAAAAACTGTTTTTT. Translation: CASSDRGTNEKLFF.

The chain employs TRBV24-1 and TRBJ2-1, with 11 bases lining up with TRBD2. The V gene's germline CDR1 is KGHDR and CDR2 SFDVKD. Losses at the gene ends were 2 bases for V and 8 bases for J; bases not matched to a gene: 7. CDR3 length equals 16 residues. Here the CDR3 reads CATSDYSGGAIYEQFF. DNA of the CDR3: TGTGCCACCAGTGATTATAGCGGGGGGGCGATTTATGAGCAGTTCTTC.

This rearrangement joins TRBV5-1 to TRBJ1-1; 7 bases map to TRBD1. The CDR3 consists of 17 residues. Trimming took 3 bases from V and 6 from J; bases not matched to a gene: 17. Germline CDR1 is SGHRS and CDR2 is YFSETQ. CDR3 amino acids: CASSSTTGLTGAAEAFF. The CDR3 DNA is TGCGCCAGCAGCTCAACAACAGGACTCACAGGGGCGGCTGAAGCTTTCTTT.

CDR3 sequence (DNA): TGTGCCAGCAGCCTTCGGCGGGATTCACCCCTCCACTTT. This translates into CASSLRRDSPLHF. The chain joins TRBV7-3 to TRBJ1-6; D gene unclear. The germline gives CDR1 SGHTA, CDR2 FQGTGA. V shed 5 bases and J shed 8 bases, with 10 bases lying between them. CDR3 length: 13 amino acids.

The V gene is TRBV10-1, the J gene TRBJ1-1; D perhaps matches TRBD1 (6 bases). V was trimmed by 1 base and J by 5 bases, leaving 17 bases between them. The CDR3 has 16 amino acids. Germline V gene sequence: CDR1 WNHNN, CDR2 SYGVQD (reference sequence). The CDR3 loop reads CASSEWGGRRKTEAFF. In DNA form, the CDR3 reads TGCGCCAGCAGTGAGTGGGGGGGCCGGAGGAAAACTGAAGCTTTCTTT.

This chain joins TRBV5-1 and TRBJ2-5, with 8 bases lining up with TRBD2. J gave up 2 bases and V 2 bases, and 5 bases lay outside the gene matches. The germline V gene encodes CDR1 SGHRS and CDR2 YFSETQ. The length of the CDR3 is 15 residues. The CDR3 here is CASSLSAGAQETQYF. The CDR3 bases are TGCGCCAGCAGCTTATCAGCGGGGGCTCAAGAGACCCAGTACTTC. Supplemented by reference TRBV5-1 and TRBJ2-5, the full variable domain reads KAGVTQTPRYLIKTRGQQVTLSCSPISGHRSVSWYQQTPGQGLQFLFEYFSETQRNKGNFPGRFSGRQFSNSRSEMNVSTLELGDSALYLCASSLSAGAQETQYFGPGTRLLVL.

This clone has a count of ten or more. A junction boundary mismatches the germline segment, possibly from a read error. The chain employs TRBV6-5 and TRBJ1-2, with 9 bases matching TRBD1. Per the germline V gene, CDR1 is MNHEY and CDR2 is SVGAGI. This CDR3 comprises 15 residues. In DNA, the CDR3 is TGTGCCAGCAGGGAGACCGGGACAGGGTTTATGGCTACTTCCTTC. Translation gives CASRETGTGFMATSF.

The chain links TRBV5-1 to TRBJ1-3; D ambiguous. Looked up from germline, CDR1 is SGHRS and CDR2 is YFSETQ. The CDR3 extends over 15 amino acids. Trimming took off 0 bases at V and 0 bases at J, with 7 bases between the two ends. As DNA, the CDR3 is TGCGCCAGCAGCTTGGGGGAGGTCTCTGGAAACACCATATATTTT. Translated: CASSLGEVSGNTIYF.

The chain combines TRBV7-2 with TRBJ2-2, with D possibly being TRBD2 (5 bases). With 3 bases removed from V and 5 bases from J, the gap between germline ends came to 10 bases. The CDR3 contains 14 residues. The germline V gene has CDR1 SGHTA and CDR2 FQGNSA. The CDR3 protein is CASSFTGITGELFF. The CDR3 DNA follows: TGTGCCAGCAGCTTTACGGGGATAACCGGGGAGCTGTTTTTT.

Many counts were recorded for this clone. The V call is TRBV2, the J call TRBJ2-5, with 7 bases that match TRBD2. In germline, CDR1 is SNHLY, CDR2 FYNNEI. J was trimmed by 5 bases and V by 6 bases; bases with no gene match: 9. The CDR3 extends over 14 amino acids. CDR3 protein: CASRGQRGVETQYF. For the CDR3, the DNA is TGTGCCAGCAGAGGCCAGCGGGGTGTGGAGACCCAGTACTTC. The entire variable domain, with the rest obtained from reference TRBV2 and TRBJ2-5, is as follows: EPEVTQTPSHQVTQMGQEVILRCVPISNHLYFYWYRQILGQKVEFLVSFYNNEISEKSEIFDDQFSVERPDGSNFTLKIRSTKLEDSAMYFCASRGQRGVETQYFGPGTRLLVL.

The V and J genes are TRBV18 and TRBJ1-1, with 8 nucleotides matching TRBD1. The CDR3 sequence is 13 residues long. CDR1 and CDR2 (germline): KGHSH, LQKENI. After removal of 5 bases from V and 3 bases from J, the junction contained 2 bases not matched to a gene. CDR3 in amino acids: CASSSTGDTEAFF. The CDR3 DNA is TGTGCCAGCTCATCGACAGGGGACACTGAAGCTTTCTTT.

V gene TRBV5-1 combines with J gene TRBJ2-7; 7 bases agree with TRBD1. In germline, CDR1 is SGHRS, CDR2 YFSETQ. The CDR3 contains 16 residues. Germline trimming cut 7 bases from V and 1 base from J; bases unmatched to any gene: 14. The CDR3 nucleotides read TGCGCCAGCGGGAAATTCGGGACAGATCTATCCTACGAGCAGTACTTC. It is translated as CASGKFGTDLSYEQYF.

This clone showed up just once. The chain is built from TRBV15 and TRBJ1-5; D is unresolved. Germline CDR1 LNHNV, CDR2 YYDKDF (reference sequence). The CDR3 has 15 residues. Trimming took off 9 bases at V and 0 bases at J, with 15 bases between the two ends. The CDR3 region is CATQQSRHSNQPQHF. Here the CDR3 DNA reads TGTGCCACGCAACAGAGCCGTCATAGCAATCAGCCCCAGCATTTT.

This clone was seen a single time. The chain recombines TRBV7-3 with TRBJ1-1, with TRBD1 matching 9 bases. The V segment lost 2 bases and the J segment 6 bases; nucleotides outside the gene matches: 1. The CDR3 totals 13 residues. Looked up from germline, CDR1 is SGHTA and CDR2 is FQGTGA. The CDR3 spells CASSLDRGAEAFF. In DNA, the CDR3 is TGTGCCAGCAGCTTAGACAGGGGGGCTGAAGCTTTCTTT.

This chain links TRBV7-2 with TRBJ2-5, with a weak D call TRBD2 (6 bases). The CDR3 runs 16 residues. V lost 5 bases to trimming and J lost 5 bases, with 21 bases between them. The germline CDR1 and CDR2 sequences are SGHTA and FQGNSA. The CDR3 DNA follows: TGTACCAGCAGCCGCGGGGCGGGGTTAGGAGAGGAGACCCAGTACTTC. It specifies CTSSRGAGLGEETQYF.

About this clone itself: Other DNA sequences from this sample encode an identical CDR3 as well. CDR3 coding DNA: TGTGCCAGCAGCTTTAGTCCGAACACTGAAGCTTTCTTT. Amino acid sequence: CASSFSPNTEAFF. This sequence joins TRBV7-3 and TRBJ1-1, with D unresolved. The CDR3 contains 13 residues. In germline, CDR1 is SGHTA, CDR2 FQGTGA. The ends were cut back, 3 bases at V and 1 base at J, with 6 bases in the middle.